This T cell receptor (beta chain) was identified during a study of cytomegalovirus exposure and HLA in healthy donors. Whole-study context: The Caucasian-associated ancestry cluster held over 65% of more than 350 genotyped donors. Overall study results and limits: Generally TCR sequences proved uncommon, though certain public TCRs appeared in numerous donors. For most TCR beta V segments, an earlier analysis put the productive rate at about 87% or about 30% of the time. Near-uniform donor sequencing depth was presumed by presence/absence analyses.

Germline V CDR1 and CDR2: SGHTA, FQGNSA. The CDR3 length is 15 residues. The V and J ends lost 2 bases and 1 base respectively, with 11 bases between them. This clone showed up just once. Its antigen is currently unknown. 60 Vbeta and 13 Jbeta primers were used in PCR. Sequencing used immunoSEQ multiplex PCR; TCRdb keeps in-frame clones, though not all of them. Of hundreds of thousands of clones detected, roughly 89% appear once; the ten largest clones hold roughly 2.3%. Sequencing was done on a sample of PBMCs. This chain links TRBV7-2 with TRBJ1-1; D is uncertain. This TCR was recovered from a woman aged 18-29 years in good health and CMV-seronegative. CDR3 in amino acids: CASSLIEAGNTEAFF. In DNA, the CDR3 is TGTGCCAGCAGCTTAATTGAGGCTGGGAACACTGAAGCTTTCTTT.